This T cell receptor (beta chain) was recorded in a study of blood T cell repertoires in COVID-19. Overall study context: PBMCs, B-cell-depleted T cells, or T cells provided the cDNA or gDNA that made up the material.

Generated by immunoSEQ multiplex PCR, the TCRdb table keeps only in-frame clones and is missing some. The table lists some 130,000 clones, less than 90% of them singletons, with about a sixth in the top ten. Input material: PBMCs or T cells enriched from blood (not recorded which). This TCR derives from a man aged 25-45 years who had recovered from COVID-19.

The CDR3: CASSVGQGATNEKLFF. CDR3 in DNA: TGTGCCAGCAGCGTGGGACAGGGAGCAACTAATGAAAAACTGTTTTTT. The chain has TRBV5-4 and TRBJ1-4; 9 nucleotides line up with TRBD1. This CDR3 has 16 residues. Germline assignment: CDR1 SGHNT and CDR2 YYREEE (reference sequence). The V gene end was trimmed by 4 bases and the J gene end by 0 bases; junction bases not matched to a gene: 4.